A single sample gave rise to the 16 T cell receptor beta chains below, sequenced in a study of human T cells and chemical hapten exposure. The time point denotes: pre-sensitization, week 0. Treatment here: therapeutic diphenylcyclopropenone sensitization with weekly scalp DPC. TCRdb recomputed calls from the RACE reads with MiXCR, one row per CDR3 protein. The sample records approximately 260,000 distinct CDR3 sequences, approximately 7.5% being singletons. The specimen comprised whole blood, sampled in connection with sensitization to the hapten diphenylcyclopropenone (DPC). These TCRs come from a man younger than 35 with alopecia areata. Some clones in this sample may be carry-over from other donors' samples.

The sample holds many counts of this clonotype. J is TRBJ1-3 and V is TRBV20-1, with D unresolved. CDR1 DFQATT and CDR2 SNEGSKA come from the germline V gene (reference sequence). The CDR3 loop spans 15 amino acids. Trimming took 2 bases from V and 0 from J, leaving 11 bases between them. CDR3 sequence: CSARPDGVSGNTIYF. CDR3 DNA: TGCAGTGCTAGACCCGACGGAGTCTCTGGAAACACCATATATTTT.

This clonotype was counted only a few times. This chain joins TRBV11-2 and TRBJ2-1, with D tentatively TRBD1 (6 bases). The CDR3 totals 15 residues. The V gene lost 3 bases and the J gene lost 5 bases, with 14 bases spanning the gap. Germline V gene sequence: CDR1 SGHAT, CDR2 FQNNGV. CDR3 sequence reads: CASSLNRVSDNEQFF. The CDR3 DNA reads TGTGCCAGCAGCTTGAACAGGGTCTCTGACAATGAGCAGTTCTTC.

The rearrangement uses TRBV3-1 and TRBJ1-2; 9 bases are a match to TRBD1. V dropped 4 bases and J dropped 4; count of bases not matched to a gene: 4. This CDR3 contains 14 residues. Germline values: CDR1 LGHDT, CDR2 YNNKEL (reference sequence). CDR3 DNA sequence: TGTGCCAGCAGCCCACAGGGGGCTGGCTATGGCTACACCTTC. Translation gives CASSPQGAGYGYTF.

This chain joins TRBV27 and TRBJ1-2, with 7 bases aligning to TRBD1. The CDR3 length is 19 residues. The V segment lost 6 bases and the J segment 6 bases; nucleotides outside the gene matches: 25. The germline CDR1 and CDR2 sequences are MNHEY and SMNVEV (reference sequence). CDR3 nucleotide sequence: TGTGCCAGCAGCTTACTGGCCCCACTACCGACAGGGAAAATGAATGGCTACACCTTC. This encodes CASSLLAPLPTGKMNGYTF.

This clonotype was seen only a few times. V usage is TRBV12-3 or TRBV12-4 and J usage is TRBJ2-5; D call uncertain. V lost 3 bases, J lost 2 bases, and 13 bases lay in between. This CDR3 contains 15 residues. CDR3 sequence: CASSLKDDPQETQYF. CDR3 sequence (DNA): TGTGCCAGCAGTTTGAAGGACGACCCGCAAGAGACCCAGTACTTC.

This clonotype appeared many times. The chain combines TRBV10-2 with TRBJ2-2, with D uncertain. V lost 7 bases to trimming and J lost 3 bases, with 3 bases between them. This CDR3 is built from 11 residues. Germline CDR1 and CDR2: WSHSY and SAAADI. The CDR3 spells CASTDTGELFF. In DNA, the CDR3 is TGCGCCAGCACGGACACCGGGGAGCTGTTTTTT.

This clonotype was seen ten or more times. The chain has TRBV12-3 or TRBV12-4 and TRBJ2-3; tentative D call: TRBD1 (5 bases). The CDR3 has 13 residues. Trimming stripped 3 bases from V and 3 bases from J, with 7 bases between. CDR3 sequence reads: CASSFSGTDTQYF. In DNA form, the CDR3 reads TGTGCCAGCAGTTTTTCAGGGACAGATACGCAGTATTTT.

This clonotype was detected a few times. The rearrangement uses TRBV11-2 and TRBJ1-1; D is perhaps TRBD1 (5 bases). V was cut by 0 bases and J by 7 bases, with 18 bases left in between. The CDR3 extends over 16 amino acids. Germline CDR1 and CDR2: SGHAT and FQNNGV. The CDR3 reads CASSLDFRVRQLEAFF. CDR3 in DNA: TGTGCCAGCAGCTTAGATTTTCGGGTGAGACAGCTTGAAGCTTTCTTT.

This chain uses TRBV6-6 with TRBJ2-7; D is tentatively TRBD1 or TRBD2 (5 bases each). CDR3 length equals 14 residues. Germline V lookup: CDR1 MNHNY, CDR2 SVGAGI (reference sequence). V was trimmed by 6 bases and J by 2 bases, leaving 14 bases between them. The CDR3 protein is CASRDPGRTYEQYF. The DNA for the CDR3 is TGTGCCAGCAGAGACCCGGGACGGACCTACGAGCAGTACTTC.

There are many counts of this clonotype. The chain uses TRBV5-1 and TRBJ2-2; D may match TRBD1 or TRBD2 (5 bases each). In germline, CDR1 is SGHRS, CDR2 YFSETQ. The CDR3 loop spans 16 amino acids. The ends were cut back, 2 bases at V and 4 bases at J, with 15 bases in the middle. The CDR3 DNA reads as TGCGCCAGCAGCTTCGCCCAGGGAGACATCACCGGGGAGCTGTTTTTT. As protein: CASSFAQGDITGELFF.

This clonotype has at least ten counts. The CDR3 reads CASSHYQGDYGYTF. The DNA of the CDR3 is TGTGCCAGCAGCCACTATCAGGGGGACTATGGCTACACCTTC. The chain links TRBV12-3 or TRBV12-4 to TRBJ1-2; 7 bases match TRBD1. With 6 bases clipped from V and 3 bases from J, the junction kept 7 bases outside the gene matches. This CDR3 is 14 amino acids long.

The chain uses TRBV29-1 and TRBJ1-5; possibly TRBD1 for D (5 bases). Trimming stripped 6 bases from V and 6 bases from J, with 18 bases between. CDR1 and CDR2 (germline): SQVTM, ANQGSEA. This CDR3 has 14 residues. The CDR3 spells CSVRTTGASQPQHF. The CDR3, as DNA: TGCAGCGTCAGGACCACAGGCGCCAGTCAGCCCCAGCATTTT.

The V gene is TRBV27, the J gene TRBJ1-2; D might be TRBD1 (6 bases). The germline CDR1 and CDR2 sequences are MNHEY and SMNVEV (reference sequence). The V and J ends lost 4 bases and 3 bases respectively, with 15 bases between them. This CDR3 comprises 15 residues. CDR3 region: CASSSILQGYYGYTF. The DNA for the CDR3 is TGTGCCAGCAGTTCCATACTCCAGGGGTACTATGGCTACACCTTC.

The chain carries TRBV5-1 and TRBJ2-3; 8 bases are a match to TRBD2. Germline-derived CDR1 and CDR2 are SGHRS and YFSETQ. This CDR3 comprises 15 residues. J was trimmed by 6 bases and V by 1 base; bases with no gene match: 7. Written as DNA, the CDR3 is TGCGCCAGCAGCTTGACTAGCGGCGGACTTGATACGCAGTATTTT. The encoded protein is CASSLTSGGLDTQYF.

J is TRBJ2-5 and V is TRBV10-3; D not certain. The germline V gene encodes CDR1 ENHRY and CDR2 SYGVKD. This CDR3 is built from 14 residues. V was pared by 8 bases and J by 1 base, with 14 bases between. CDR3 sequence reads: CAIRPSTFQETQYF. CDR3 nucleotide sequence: TGTGCCATCCGTCCATCAACGTTCCAAGAGACCCAGTACTTC.

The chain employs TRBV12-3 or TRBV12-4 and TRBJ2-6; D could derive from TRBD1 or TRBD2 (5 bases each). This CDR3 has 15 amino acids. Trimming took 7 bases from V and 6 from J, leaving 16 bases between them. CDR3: CASTMYGTAANVLTF. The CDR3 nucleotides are TGTGCCAGCACCATGTACGGGACGGCGGCCAACGTCCTGACTTTC.